This T cell receptor beta chain was found in a study of tumor-infiltrating lymphocytes in primary liver carcinoma. Study-wide background: Measuring about 4.2 to 10 cm across, the tumors were staged as T1-T3 N0M0.

On this clonotype itself: At one boundary the junction diverges from the germline segment, which might be a read error.

The source of the blood RNA was unsorted whole blood, and germline DNA was extracted as well. With 500 to 650 ng total RNA as template and a constant-region primer, TCR beta cDNA was made. Library construction for TCR beta comprised three nested multiplex PCR rounds performed with slightly modified ARM-PCR. PCR rounds one and two used TRBV1-TRBV30 forward primers with a C-beta reverse primer for 10 cycles each. TCRdb reprocessed the multiplex PCR reads with MiXCR, giving one entry per CDR3 protein. Of approximately 310,000 distinct CDR3 sequences in the sample, around three fifths were seen once. The CDR3 sequence is 17 residues long. Germline lookup yields CDR1 SGHRS and CDR2 YFSETQ.

The chain is built from TRBV5-1 and TRBJ2-1; 10 bases agree with TRBD2. Sequencing was carried out using peripheral blood. The source of this sequence is a man aged 40-49 years with primary liver carcinoma and hepatitis B virus infection. The CDR3 nucleotides are TGCGCCAGCAGCTTGGAAACTAGCGGGGCAACCTACGATGAGCAGTTCTTC. Residues: CASSLETSGATYDEQFF.